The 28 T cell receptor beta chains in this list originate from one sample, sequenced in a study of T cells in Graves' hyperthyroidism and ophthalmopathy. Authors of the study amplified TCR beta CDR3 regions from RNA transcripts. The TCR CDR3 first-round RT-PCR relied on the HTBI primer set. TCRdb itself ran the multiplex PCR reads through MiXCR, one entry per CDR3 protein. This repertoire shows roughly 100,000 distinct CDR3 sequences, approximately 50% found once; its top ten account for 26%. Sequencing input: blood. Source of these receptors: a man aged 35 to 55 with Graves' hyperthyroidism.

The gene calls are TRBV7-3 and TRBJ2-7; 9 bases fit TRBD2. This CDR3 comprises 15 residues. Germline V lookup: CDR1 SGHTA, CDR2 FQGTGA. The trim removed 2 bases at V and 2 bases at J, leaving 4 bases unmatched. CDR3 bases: TGTGCCAGCAGCTTAGTCGGCGGGGGGGCCTACGAGCAGTACTTC. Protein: CASSLVGGGAYEQYF. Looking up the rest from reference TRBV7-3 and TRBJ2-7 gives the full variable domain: GAGVSQTPSNKVTEKGKYVELRCDPISGHTALYWYRQSLGQGPEFLIYFQGTGAADDSGLPNDRFFAVRPEGSVSTLKIQRTERGDSAVYLCASSLVGGGAYEQYFGPGTRLTVT.

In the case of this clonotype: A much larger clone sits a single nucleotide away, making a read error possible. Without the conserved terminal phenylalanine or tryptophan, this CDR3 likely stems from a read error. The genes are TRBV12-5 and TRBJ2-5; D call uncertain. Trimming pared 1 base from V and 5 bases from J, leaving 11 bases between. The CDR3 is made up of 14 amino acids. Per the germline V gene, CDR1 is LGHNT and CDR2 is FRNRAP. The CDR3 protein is CASGLGTTRETQYC. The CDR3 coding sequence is TGTGCTAGTGGTTTGGGGACCACGAGGGAGACCCAGTACTGC.

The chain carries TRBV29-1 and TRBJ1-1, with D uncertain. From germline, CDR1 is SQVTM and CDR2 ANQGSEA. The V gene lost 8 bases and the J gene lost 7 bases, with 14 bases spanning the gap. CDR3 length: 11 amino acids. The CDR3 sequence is CSQLLDGEAFF. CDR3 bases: TGCAGCCAACTTCTGGACGGTGAAGCTTTCTTT.

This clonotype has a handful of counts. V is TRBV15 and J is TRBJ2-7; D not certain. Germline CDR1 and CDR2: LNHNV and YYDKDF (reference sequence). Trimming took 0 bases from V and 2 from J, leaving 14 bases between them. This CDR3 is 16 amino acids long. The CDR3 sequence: CATSRDRSSGAYEQYF. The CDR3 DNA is TGTGCCACCAGCAGAGATCGGAGCTCTGGGGCCTACGAGCAGTACTTC.

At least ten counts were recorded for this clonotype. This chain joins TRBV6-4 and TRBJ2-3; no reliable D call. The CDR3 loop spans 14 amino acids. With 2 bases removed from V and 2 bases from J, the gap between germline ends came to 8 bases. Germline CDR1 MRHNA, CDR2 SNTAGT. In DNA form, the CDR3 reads TGTGCCAGCAGTGACCGTCCTTCCACAGATACGCAGTATTTT. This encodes CASSDRPSTDTQYF.

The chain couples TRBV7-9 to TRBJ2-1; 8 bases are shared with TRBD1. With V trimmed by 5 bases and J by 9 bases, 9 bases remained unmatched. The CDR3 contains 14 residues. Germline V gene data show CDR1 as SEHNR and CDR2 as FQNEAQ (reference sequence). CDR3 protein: CASSLGQGDTEQFF. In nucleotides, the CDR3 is TGTGCCAGCAGCCTAGGACAGGGCGACACTGAGCAGTTCTTC. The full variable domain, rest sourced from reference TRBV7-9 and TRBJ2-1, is DTGVSQNPRHKITKRGQNVTFRCDPISEHNRLYWYRQTLGQGPEFLTYFQNEAQLEKSRLLSDRFSAERPKGSFSTLEIQRTEQGDSAMYLCASSLGQGDTEQFFGPGTRLTVL.

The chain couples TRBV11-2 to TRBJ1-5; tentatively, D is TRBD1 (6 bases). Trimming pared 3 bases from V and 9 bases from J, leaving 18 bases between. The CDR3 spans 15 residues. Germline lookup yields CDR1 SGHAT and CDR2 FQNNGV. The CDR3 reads CASSFDDRWQPPQHF. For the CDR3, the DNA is TGTGCCAGCAGCTTCGACGACAGGTGGCAACCGCCCCAGCATTTT.

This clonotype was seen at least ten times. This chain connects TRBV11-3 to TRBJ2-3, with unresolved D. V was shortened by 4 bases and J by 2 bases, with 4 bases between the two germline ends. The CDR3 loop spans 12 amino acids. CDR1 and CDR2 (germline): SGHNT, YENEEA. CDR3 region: CASSYLTDTQYF. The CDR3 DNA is TGTGCCAGCAGCTATCTCACAGATACGCAGTATTTT.

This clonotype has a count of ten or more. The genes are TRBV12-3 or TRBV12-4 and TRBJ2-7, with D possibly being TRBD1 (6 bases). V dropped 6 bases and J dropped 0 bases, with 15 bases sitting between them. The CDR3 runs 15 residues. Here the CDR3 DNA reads TGTGCCAGCAGGCAAGGACAGTTAAACTCCTACGAGCAGTACTTC. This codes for CASRQGQLNSYEQYF.

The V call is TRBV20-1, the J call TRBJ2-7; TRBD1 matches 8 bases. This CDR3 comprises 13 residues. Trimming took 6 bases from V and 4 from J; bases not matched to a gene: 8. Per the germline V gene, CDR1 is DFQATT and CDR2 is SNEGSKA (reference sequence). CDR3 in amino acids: CSAAAGGSYEQYF. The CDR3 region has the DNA TGCAGTGCAGCGGCAGGGGGCTCTTACGAGCAGTACTTC.

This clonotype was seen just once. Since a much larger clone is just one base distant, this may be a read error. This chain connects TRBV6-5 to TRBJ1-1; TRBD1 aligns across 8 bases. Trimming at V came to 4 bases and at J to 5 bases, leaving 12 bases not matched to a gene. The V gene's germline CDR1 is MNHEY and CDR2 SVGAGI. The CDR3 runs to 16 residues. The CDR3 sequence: CASSSVTGVSKTEAFF. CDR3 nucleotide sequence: TGTGCCAGCAGTTCGGTGACAGGGGTGTCTAAGACTGAAGCTTTCTTT.

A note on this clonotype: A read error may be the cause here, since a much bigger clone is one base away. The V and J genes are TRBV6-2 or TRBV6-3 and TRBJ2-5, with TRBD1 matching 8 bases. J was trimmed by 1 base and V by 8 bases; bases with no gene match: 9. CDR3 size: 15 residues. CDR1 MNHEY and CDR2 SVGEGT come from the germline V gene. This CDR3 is CASGRPGTGQETQYF. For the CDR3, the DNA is TGTGCCAGCGGTCGACCTGGGACAGGCCAAGAGACCCAGTACTTC.

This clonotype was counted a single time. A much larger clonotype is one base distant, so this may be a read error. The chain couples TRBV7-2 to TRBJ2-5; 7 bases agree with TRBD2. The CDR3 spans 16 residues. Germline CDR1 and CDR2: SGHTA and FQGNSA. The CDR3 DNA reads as TGTGCCAGCAGCTTGATGCACCGGGGGGTCCAAGAGACCCAGTGCTTC. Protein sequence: CASSLMHRGVQETQCF.

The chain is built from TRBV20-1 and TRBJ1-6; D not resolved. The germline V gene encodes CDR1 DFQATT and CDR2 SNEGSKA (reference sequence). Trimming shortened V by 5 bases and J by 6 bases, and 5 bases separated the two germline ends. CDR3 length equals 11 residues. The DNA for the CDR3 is TGCAGTGCTGTACGTAATTCACCCCTCCACTTT. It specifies CSAVRNSPLHF.

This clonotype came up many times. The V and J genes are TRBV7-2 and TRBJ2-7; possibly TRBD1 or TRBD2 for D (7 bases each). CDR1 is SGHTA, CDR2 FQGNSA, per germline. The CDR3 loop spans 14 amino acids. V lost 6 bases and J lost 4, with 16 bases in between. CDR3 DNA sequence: TGTGCCAGCAGGCGTGCAGGGGGGGGATACGAGCAGTACTTC. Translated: CASRRAGGGYEQYF.

CDR3 in amino acids: CSATWDLGTEAFF. CDR3 bases: TGCAGTGCCACTTGGGACTTGGGGACTGAAGCTTTCTTT. The genes are TRBV20-1 and TRBJ1-1; D might be TRBD1 (5 bases). Looked up from germline, CDR1 is DFQATT and CDR2 is SNEGSKA (reference sequence). Trimming took off 6 bases at V and 5 bases at J, with 16 bases between the two ends. The CDR3 is 13 residues long.

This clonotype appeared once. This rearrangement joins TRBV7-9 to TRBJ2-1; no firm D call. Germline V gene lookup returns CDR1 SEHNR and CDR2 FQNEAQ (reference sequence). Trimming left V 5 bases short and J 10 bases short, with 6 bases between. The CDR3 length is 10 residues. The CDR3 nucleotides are TGTGCCAGCAGCGCGAGAGAGCAGTTCTTC. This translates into CASSAREQFF.

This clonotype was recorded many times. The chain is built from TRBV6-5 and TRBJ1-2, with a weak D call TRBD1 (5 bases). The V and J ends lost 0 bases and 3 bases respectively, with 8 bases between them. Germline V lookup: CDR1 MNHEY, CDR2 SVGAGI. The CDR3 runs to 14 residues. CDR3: CASSYSGTDYGYTF. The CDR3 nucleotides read TGTGCCAGCAGTTACTCCGGGACGGACTATGGCTACACCTTC.

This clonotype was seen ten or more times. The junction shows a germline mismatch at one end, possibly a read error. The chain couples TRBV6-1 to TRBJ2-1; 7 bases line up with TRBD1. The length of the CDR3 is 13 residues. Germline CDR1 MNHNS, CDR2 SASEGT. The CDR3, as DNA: TGTGCCAGCAGGGAAGGGGGCGCATTGGAGCAGTTCTTC. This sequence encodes CASREGGALEQFF.

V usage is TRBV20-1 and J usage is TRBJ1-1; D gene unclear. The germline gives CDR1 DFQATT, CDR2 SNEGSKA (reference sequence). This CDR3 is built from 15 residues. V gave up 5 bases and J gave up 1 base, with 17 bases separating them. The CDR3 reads CSAGGRGGRNTEAFF. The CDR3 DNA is TGCAGTGCTGGCGGGAGAGGAGGGAGGAACACTGAAGCTTTCTTT.

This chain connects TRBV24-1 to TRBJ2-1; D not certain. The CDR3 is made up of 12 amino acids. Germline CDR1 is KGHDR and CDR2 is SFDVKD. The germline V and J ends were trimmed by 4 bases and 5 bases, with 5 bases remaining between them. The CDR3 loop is CATSDLNNEQFF. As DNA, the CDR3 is TGTGCCACCAGTGACCTGAACAATGAGCAGTTCTTC.

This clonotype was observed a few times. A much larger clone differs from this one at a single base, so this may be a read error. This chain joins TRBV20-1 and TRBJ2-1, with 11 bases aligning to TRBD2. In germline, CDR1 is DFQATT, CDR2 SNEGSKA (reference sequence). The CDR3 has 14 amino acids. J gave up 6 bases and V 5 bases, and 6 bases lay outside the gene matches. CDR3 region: CSAVTSGSGNEQFF. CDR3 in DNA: TGCAGTGCTGTAACTAGCGGGAGCGGCAATGAGCAGTTCTTC.

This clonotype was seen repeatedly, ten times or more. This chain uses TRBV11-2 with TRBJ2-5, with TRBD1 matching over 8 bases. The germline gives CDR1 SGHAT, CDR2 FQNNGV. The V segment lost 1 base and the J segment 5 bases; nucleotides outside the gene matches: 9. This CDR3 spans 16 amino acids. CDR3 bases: TGTGCCAGCAGCTTAGTGTCGGCAGGGGGCAGTGAGACCCAGTACTTC. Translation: CASSLVSAGGSETQYF.

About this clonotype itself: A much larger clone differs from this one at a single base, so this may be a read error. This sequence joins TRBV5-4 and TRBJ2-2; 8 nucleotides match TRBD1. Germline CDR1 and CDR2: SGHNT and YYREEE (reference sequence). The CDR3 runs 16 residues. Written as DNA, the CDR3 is TGCGCCAGCAGCCCGCAGGCGGCAGGGGGCGCCGGGGAGCTGTTTTTT. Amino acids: CASSPQAAGGAGELFF.

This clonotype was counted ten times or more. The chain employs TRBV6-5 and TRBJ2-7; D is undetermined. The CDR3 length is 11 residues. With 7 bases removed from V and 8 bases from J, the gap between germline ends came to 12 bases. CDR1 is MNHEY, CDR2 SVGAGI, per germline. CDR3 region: CASTGGGKQYF. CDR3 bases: TGTGCCAGCACCGGCGGTGGCAAGCAGTACTTC.

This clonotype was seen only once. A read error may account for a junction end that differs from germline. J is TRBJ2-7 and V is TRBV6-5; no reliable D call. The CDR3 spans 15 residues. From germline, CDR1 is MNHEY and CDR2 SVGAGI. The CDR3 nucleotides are TGTGCCAGCGGTTACAAAAGTCAGGCTGTCTACGAGCTGTACTTC. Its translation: CASGYKSQAVYELYF.

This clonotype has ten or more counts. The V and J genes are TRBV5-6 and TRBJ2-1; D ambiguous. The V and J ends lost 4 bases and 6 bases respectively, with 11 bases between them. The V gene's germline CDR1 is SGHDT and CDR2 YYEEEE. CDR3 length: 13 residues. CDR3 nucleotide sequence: TGTGCCAGCAGCCACGACAAGGCCAATGAGCAGTTCTTC. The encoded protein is CASSHDKANEQFF. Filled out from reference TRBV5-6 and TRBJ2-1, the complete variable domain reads DAGVTQSPTHLIKTRGQQVTLRCSPKSGHDTVSWYQQALGQGPQFIFQYYEEEERQRGNFPDRFSGHQFPNYSSELNVNALLLGDSALYLCASSHDKANEQFFGPGTRLTVL.

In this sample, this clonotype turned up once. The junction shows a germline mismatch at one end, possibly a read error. The CDR3, as DNA: TGTGCCAACAGCCTAGGGGACGGAACCACCGGGGAGCTGTTTTTT. Amino acid sequence: CANSLGDGTTGELFF. V usage is TRBV7-8 and J usage is TRBJ2-2; D assignment may be TRBD1 or TRBD2 (5 bases each). This CDR3 is built from 15 residues. The germline CDR1 and CDR2 sequences are SGHVS and FQNEAQ.